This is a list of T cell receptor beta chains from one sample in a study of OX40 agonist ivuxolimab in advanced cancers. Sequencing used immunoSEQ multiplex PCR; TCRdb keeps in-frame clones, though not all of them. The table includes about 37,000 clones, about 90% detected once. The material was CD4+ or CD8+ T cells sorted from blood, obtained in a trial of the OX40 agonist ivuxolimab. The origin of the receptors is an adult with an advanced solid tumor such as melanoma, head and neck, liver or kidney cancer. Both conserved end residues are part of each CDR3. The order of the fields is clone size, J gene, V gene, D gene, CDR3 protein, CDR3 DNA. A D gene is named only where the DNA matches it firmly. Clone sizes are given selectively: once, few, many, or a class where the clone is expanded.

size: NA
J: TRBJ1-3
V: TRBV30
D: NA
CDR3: CAWSVGGSGNTIYF
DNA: TGTGCCTGGAGTGTGGGGGGCTCTGGAAACACCATATATTTT

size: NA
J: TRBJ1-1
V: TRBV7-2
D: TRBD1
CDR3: CASSFGQGWTEAFF
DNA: TGTGCCAGCAGCTTCGGACAGGGTTGGACTGAAGCTTTCTTT

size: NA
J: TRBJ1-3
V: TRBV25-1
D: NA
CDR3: CASRRRGNTIYF
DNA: TGTGCCAGCAGACGTAGAGGAAACACCATATATTTT

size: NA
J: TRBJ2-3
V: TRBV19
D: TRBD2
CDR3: CASSTLAGADTQYF
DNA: TGTGCCAGTAGTACTCTAGCGGGGGCAGATACGCAGTATTTT

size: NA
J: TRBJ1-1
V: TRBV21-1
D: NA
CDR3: CASSKGRGTSNTEAFF
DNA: TGTGCCAGCAGCAAAGGACGGGGAACCTCTAACACTGAAGCTTTCTTT

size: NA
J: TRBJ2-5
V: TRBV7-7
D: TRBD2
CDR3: CASSRVAGGWETQYF
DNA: TGTGCCAGCAGTCGAGTAGCGGGGGGCTGGGAGACCCAGTACTTC

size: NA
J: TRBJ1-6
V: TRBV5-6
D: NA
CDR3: CASSLSGTYNSPLHF
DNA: TGTGCCAGCAGCTTGTCCGGGACTTATAATTCACCCCTCCACTTT

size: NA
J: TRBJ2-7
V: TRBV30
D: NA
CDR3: CAWSVPGEGEQYF
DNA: TGTGCCTGGAGTGTACCCGGGGAAGGCGAGCAGTACTTC

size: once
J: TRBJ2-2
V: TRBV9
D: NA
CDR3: CASSVEGWGNTGELFF
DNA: TGTGCCAGCAGCGTAGAAGGGTGGGGAAACACCGGGGAGCTGTTTTTT

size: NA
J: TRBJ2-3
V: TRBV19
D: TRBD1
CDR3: CASSVGTGAPDTQYF
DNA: TGTGCCAGTAGTGTAGGGACAGGGGCCCCAGATACGCAGTATTTT

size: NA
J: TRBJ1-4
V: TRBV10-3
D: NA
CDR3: CAISEAGGKGEKLFF
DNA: TGTGCCATCAGTGAGGCGGGAGGCAAAGGCGAAAAACTGTTTTTT

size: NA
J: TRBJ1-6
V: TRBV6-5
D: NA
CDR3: CASKPTGTNSPLHF
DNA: TGTGCCAGCAAACCCACAGGGACTAATTCACCCCTCCACTTT

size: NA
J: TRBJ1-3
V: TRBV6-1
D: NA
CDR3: CASSAGDPGAENTIYF
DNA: TGTGCCAGCAGTGCCGGGGACCCCGGGGCAGAGAACACCATATATTTT

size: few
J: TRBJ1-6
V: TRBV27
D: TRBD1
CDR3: CASSRQGNNSPLHF
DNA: TGTGCCAGCAGTCGACAGGGGAATAATTCACCCCTCCACTTT

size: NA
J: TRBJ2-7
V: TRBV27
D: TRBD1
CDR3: CASSLSGQGSYYEQYF
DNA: TGTGCCAGCAGTTTATCGGGACAGGGCTCCTACTACGAGCAGTACTTC

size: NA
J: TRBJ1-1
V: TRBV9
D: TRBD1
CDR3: CASSVGTGGTEAFF
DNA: TGTGCCAGCAGCGTAGGGACAGGGGGCACTGAAGCTTTCTTT

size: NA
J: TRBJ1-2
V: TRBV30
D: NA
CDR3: CAWSLDRSYGYTF
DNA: TGTGCCTGGTCTCTCGACAGGAGCTATGGCTACACCTTC

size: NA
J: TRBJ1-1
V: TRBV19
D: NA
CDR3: CASLDGLTEAFF
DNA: TGTGCCAGTCTAGACGGACTCACTGAAGCTTTCTTT

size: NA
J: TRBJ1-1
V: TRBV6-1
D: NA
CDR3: CASRSSQQDEAFF
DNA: TGTGCCAGCCGATCCTCGCAACAGGATGAAGCTTTCTTT

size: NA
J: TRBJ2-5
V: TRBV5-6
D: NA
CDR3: CASSFPMEDQETQYF
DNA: TGTGCCAGCAGCTTCCCCATGGAGGACCAAGAGACCCAGTACTTC

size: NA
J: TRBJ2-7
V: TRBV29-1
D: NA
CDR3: CSVVFGPSYEQYF
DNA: TGCAGCGTTGTTTTTGGGCCCTCCTACGAGCAGTACTTC

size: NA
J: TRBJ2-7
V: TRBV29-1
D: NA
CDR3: CSVIRDYEQYF
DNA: TGCAGCGTTATCCGGGACTACGAGCAGTACTTC

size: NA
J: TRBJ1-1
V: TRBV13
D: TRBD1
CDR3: CASSLGGQGNTEAFF
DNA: TGTGCCAGCAGCTTAGGCGGACAGGGGAACACTGAAGCTTTCTTT

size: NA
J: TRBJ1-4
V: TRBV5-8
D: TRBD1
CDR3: CASSAGQEPPTNEKLFF
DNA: TGTGCCAGCAGCGCCGGACAGGAACCTCCAACTAATGAAAAACTGTTTTTT

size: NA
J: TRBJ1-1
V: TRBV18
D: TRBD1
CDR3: CASSPDRGPNDEAFF
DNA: TGTGCCAGCTCACCAGACAGGGGACCAAACGATGAAGCTTTCTTT

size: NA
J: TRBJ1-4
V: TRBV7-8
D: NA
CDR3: CASSPRQGLEKLFF
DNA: TGTGCCAGCAGCCCCCGCCAGGGGCTGGAAAAACTGTTTTTT

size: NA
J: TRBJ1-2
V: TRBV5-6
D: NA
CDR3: CASSLSQAILYGYTF
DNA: TGTGCCAGCAGCTTGTCACAGGCCATACTTTATGGCTACACCTTC

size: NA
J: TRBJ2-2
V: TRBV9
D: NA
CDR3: CASSGAVNTGELFF
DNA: TGTGCCAGCAGCGGGGCCGTAAACACCGGGGAGCTGTTTTTT

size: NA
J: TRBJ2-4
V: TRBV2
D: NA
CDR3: CASGRTVAKNIQYF
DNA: TGTGCCAGCGGAAGGACAGTAGCCAAAAACATTCAGTACTTC

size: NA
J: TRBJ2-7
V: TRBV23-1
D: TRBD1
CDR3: CASPPGQGPPSLSYEQYF
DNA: TGCGCCAGTCCGCCGGGACAGGGGCCCCCCTCTCTCTCCTACGAGCAGTACTTC

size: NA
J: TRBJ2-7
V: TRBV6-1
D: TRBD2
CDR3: CASTPSGSTYEQYF
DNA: TGTGCCAGCACCCCCAGCGGGAGCACCTACGAGCAGTACTTC

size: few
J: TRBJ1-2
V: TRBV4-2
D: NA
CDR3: CASSQDGQEGVYGYTF
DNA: TGTGCCAGCAGCCAAGATGGGCAGGAAGGGGTCTATGGCTACACCTTC

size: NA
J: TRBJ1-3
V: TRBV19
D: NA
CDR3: CASSITESSGNTIYF
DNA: TGTGCCAGTAGCATAACCGAGAGCTCTGGAAACACCATATATTTT

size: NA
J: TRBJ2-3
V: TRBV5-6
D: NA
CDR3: CASSFWAGAGPDTQYF
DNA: TGTGCCAGCAGCTTTTGGGCAGGGGCCGGACCAGATACGCAGTATTTT